What follows are 5 T cell receptor beta chains derived from one specimen sequenced in a study of neoadjuvant nivolumab and ipilimumab in lung cancer. Measured with immunoSEQ multiplex PCR; TCRdb has only the in-frame clones, and not every one. This repertoire shows under 9,500 clones, more than 80% found once; its top ten account for 6.8%. This sample comprised tumor tissue, obtained after neoadjuvant nivolumab, alone or with ipilimumab, at or shortly before surgery. Receptor source: an adult with non-small cell lung cancer.

The chain carries TRBV29-1 and TRBJ2-5; D is unclear. Germline V gene lookup returns CDR1 SQVTM and CDR2 ANQGSEA. The CDR3 runs 13 residues. V lost 0 bases and J 5 bases, leaving 10 bases between the germline ends. CDR3 in amino acids: CSVEEAVGETQYF. CDR3 DNA sequence: TGCAGCGTTGAAGAGGCGGTCGGGGAGACCCAGTACTTC.

The chain has TRBV7-9 and TRBJ2-1, with D possibly matching TRBD2 (6 bases). CDR3 length: 12 amino acids. Trimming took 6 bases from V and 7 from J, leaving 10 bases between them. Germline V gene sequence: CDR1 SEHNR, CDR2 FQNEAQ (reference sequence). CDR3 sequence (DNA): TGTGCCAGCAGGACGGCGGGGAATGAGCAGTTCTTC. This codes for CASRTAGNEQFF.

The chain uses TRBV28 and TRBJ1-4; 8 bases line up with TRBD1. The J segment lost 7 bases and the V segment lost 3 bases, leaving 4 bases of the junction unmatched. From germline, CDR1 is MDHEN and CDR2 SYDVKM. CDR3 length equals 14 residues. The CDR3 nucleotides are TGTGCCAGCAGTTTCTCCGGGACAGGTGAAAAACTGTTTTTT. It yields the protein CASSFSGTGEKLFF. The full variable domain, with the rest looked up from reference TRBV28 and TRBJ1-4, is DVKVTQSSRYLVKRTGEKVFLECVQDMDHENMFWYRQDPGLGLRLIYFSYDVKMKEKGDIPEGYSVSREKKERFSLILESASTNQTSMYLCASSFSGTGEKLFFGSGTQLSVL.

The rearrangement uses TRBV14 and TRBJ2-3, with 10 bases aligning to TRBD1. Germline V CDR1 and CDR2: SGHDN, FVKESK. CDR3 length: 17 amino acids. V lost 0 bases to trimming and J lost 1 base; unmatched junction nucleotides: 4. Here the CDR3 DNA reads TGTGCCAGCAGCCAAGATTTCGGGACAGGGGGCACAGATACGCAGTATTTT. This encodes CASSQDFGTGGTDTQYF. The full variable domain, completed using reference TRBV14 and TRBJ2-3, is EAGVTQFPSHSVIEKGQTVTLRCDPISGHDNLYWYRRVMGKEIKFLLHFVKESKQDESGMPNNRFLAERTGGTYSTLKVQPAELEDSGVYFCASSQDFGTGGTDTQYFGPGTRLTVL.

This sequence joins TRBV11-2 and TRBJ2-5; D uncertain. This CDR3 is 13 amino acids long. V lost 3 bases and J lost 5, with 10 bases in between. The germline CDR1 and CDR2 sequences are SGHAT and FQNNGV. The CDR3 DNA is TGTGCCAGCAGCTTCCATATAGGGGAGACCCAGTACTTC. This sequence encodes CASSFHIGETQYF.